This T cell receptor beta chain stems from a study of blood T cell repertoires in COVID-19. In the study overall: Samples came from the United States, Italy and Spain, spanning acute and convalescent COVID-19. PBMCs, B-cell-depleted T cells, or T cells provided the cDNA or gDNA that made up the material.

Trimming took 4 bases from V and 7 from J; bases not matched to a gene: 15. The CDR3 covers 15 residues. The germline gives CDR1 SQVTM, CDR2 ANQGSEA. This clone was observed a single time. Authors' processing steps: Estimation of nucleated cell counts was performed using reference gene primer amplification. The data were produced by immunoSEQ multiplex PCR, yet TCRdb's version contains in-frame clones alone and is incomplete. V and J calls and clone size come straight from that table; D and trimming were deduced from the DNA. The table lists about 130,000 clones, around 87% of them singletons. Sequencing used peripheral blood. This clonotype originated in a woman in her sixties with acute or convalescent COVID-19. The rearrangement joins TRBV29-1 to TRBJ1-2; 7 bases agree with TRBD1. This chain's CDR3 is CSVVPTGVDYSGYTF. The CDR3, as DNA: TGCAGCGTTGTCCCCACAGGGGTCGATTACTCTGGCTACACCTTC. Filled out from reference TRBV29-1 and TRBJ1-2, the complete variable domain reads SAVISQKPSRDICQRGTSLTIQCQVDSQVTMMFWYRQQPGQSLTLIATANQGSEATYESGFVIDKFPISRPNLTFSTLTVSNMSPEDSSIYLCSVVPTGVDYSGYTFGSGTRLTVV.